This T cell receptor (beta chain) was observed in a study of T cell repertoires in cytomegalovirus infection. TCRdb recomputed calls from the reads with MiXCR, one row per CDR3 protein. The data show about 130,000 distinct CDR3 sequences, 7% to 10% seen once. This clonotype has a count of ten or more. Germline CDR1 and CDR2: SGHVS and FQNEAQ. There are 18 residues in the CDR3. Losses at the gene ends were 1 base for V and 3 bases for J; bases not matched to a gene: 8. The chain carries TRBV7-8 and TRBJ2-3; TRBD2 matches 12 bases. This clonotype originated in a human donor in good health (CMV status not recorded). Some clones in this sample may be carry-over from other donors' samples. The sample was PBMCs. The CDR3 sequence: CASSLGVTSGGPTDTQYF. The CDR3 nucleotides are TGTGCCAGCAGCTTAGGAGTTACTAGCGGGGGGCCTACAGATACGCAGTATTTT.